Listed below are T cell receptor beta chains from one sample, sequenced in a study of blood T cell repertoires in COVID-19. The protocol was immunoSEQ multiplex PCR, while the TCRdb copy is restricted to in-frame clones and leaves out a portion. The sample has tens of thousands of clones, approximately 84% seen once. Specimen: peripheral blood. These receptors were collected from a man between 60 and 75 years old with acute or convalescent COVID-19. CDR3s include the opening cysteine and the closing phenylalanine or tryptophan. Each record gives: CDR3 length, J gene, V gene, D gene, clone size, CDR3 protein, CDR3 DNA. The D gene is left open where the match is weak. Where a row states a size, it is once, few, many or the class of an expanded clone; other rows omit it.

17 TRBJ2-1 TRBV14 TRBD2 . CASSQVMGGVVVPFKFF TGTGCCAGCAGCCAAGTCATGGGAGGGGTAGTGGTGCCATTCAAGTTCTTC
17 TRBJ1-3 TRBV2 . . CASSQNWSGYSGNTIYF TGTGCCAGCAGTCAGAACTGGAGCGGTTACTCTGGAAACACCATATATTTT
14 TRBJ1-2 TRBV18 . few CASSQPGLNYGYTF TGTGCCAGCTCACAACCGGGACTTAACTATGGCTACACCTTC
13 TRBJ1-4 TRBV12-3/TRBV12-4 . . CASSWRVNEKLFF TGTGCCAGCAGTTGGAGGGTTAATGAAAAACTGTTTTTT
18 TRBJ1-3 TRBV10-1 . . CASSENDRQILSGNTIYF TGCGCCAGCAGTGAGAATGACAGGCAAATACTCTCCGGAAACACCATATATTTT
14 TRBJ1-5 TRBV27 . . CASKSKNSNQPQHF TGTGCCAGCAAGTCTAAGAATAGCAATCAGCCCCAGCATTTT
16 TRBJ1-6 TRBV6-5 . few CASSSVEAGGHSPLHF TGTGCCAGCAGTTCTGTGGAAGCCGGCGGTCATTCACCCCTCCACTTT
11 TRBJ2-3 TRBV6-6 . . CASSSRGGQYF TGTGCCAGCAGTTCTCGGGGTGGGCAGTATTTT
16 TRBJ2-5 TRBV10-3 TRBD2 . CAISEGLAGGQETQYF TGTGCCATCAGTGAAGGACTAGCGGGGGGGCAAGAGACCCAGTACTTC
16 TRBJ2-3 TRBV5-1 TRBD2 . CASSVGTSADTDTQYF TGCGCCAGCAGTGTAGGGACTAGCGCTGACACAGATACGCAGTATTTT
17 TRBJ2-5 TRBV7-2 TRBD1 . CASSLIKVEDRRETQYF TGTGCCAGCAGCTTAATTAAGGTTGAGGACAGGAGAGAGACCCAGTACTTC
16 TRBJ1-5 TRBV19 . once CASSMGRSSSNQPQHF TGTGCCAGTAGTATGGGGCGATCAAGTAGCAATCAGCCCCAGCATTTT
14 TRBJ1-3 TRBV21-1 . . CASSRPGCTNTIYF TGTGCCAGCAGCAGGCCAGGGTGTACGAACACCATATATTTT
14 TRBJ2-4 TRBV29-1 . . CSVPGGPQDDIQYF TGCAGCGTCCCCGGAGGACCCCAGGATGACATTCAGTACTTC
12 TRBJ1-2 TRBV20-1 . . CSASTGGYGYTF TGCAGTGCGAGTACCGGGGGTTATGGCTACACCTTC
13 TRBJ2-3 TRBV19 TRBD2 . CASLLAGADTQYF TGTGCCAGTTTGCTAGCGGGGGCAGATACGCAGTATTTT
14 TRBJ1-5 TRBV19 . . CASMDLLGYQPQHF TGTGCCAGTATGGATCTGCTGGGCTACCAGCCCCAGCATTTT
13 TRBJ1-2 TRBV2 TRBD1 few CASAGTGGSGYTF TGTGCCAGCGCCGGGACAGGGGGCTCTGGCTACACCTTC
14 TRBJ1-1 TRBV5-6 . . CASSLAMAGTEAFF TGTGCCAGCAGCTTGGCCATGGCCGGGACTGAAGCTTTCTTT
12 TRBJ1-5 TRBV29-1 TRBD1 . CSVRTGDQPQHF TGCAGCGTAAGGACAGGGGATCAGCCCCAGCATTTT
11 TRBJ1-2 TRBV3-1/TRBV3-2 . . CASPRGRGYTF TGTGCCAGCCCCAGGGGTCGGGGCTACACCTTC
16 TRBJ1-4 TRBV27 . . CASSPLRGGGEEKLFF TGTGCCAGCAGTCCCCTTAGGGGGGGCGGAGAAGAAAAACTGTTTTTT
15 TRBJ1-2 TRBV6-1 . . CASSDRGTTNYGYTF TGTGCCAGCAGTGACCGGGGGACTACTAACTATGGCTACACCTTC
14 TRBJ1-4 TRBV24-1 TRBD1 . CATSAGTGLEKLFF TGTGCCACCAGTGCCGGGACAGGGCTTGAAAAACTGTTTTTT
14 TRBJ2-2 TRBV9 TRBD1 . CASSAAQGAGELFF TGTGCCAGCAGCGCAGCCCAGGGGGCCGGGGAGCTGTTTTTT
14 TRBJ1-2 TRBV10-1 TRBD1 . CASRKTGMDYGYTF TGCGCCAGCAGAAAGACAGGGATGGACTATGGCTACACCTTC
11 TRBJ1-1 TRBV2 TRBD1 few CASTKTGGAFF TGTGCCAGCACGAAGACAGGGGGAGCTTTCTTT
17 TRBJ2-5 TRBV21-1 . once CASSNTAQRGTQETQYF TGTGCCAGCAGCAACACGGCTCAGAGGGGGACCCAAGAGACCCAGTACTTC
14 TRBJ1-1 TRBV19 . . CASSMRQMNTEAFF TGTGCCAGTAGTATGCGACAAATGAACACTGAAGCTTTCTTT
16 TRBJ2-3 TRBV7-3 TRBD2 . CASSLNGGFNRDTQYF TGTGCCAGCAGCTTAAACGGGGGGTTTAATCGGGATACGCAGTATTTT
13 TRBJ1-1 TRBV7-9 . . CASSLAGEGEAFF TGTGCCAGCAGCCTAGCAGGGGAGGGTGAAGCTTTCTTT
14 TRBJ2-5 TRBV18 . . CASSPNSGPETQYF TGTGCCAGCTCACCGAATTCAGGGCCAGAGACCCAGTACTTC
14 TRBJ1-1 TRBV5-8 . . CASNQVHMNTEAFF TGTGCCAGCAACCAGGTCCATATGAACACTGAAGCTTTCTTT
14 TRBJ1-1 TRBV5-6 TRBD1 few CASSLGQGYTEAFF TGTGCCAGCAGCTTGGGACAGGGGTACACTGAAGCTTTCTTT
11 TRBJ1-1 TRBV20-1 TRBD1 . CSATSGGKAFF TGCAGTGCCACATCAGGGGGGAAAGCTTTCTTT
16 TRBJ1-1 TRBV5-1 TRBD1 . CASSTPTGGINTEAFF TGCGCCAGCAGCACGCCGACAGGGGGAATAAACACTGAAGCTTTCTTT
14 TRBJ1-5 TRBV7-9 . once CASSPQGWDQPQHF TGTGCCAGCAGTCCCCAGGGTTGGGATCAGCCCCAGCATTTT
13 TRBJ1-1 TRBV29-1 . . CSVEVGGNTEAFF TGCAGCGTTGAGGTGGGGGGGAACACTGAAGCTTTCTTT
13 TRBJ1-5 TRBV7-9 TRBD1 . CASSLTGDQPQHF TGTGCCAGCAGCTTGACAGGGGACCAGCCCCAGCATTTT
15 TRBJ1-4 TRBV7-8 . once CASSLVTGTGEKLFF TGTGCCAGCAGCTTAGTTACAGGGACGGGTGAAAAACTGTTTTTT
13 TRBJ2-7 TRBV29-1 TRBD1 once CSAADRGGYEQYF TGCAGCGCCGCCGACAGGGGAGGCTACGAGCAGTACTTC
15 TRBJ2-1 TRBV5-6 . . CASSLGGNSYNEQFF TGTGCCAGCAGCTTGGGGGGCAACAGTTACAATGAGCAGTTCTTC
14 TRBJ1-5 TRBV9 . . CASSSQGSGQPQHF TGTGCCAGCAGCTCGCAGGGGAGTGGGCAGCCCCAGCATTTT
15 TRBJ1-1 TRBV14 TRBD1 few CASSHRTGWNTEAFF TGTGCCAGCAGCCACAGGACAGGGTGGAACACTGAAGCTTTCTTT
13 TRBJ1-5 TRBV4-1 . . CASSQSPLQPQHF TGCGCCAGCAGCCAGTCTCCCCTCCAGCCCCAGCATTTT
16 TRBJ1-5 TRBV6-7 TRBD1 . CASPKRDRDSNQPQHF TGTGCCAGCCCAAAACGGGACAGAGATAGCAATCAGCCCCAGCATTTT
18 TRBJ1-1 TRBV4-1 . . CASSQDGGSTLMNTEAFF TGCGCCAGCAGCCAAGATGGAGGCAGCACGTTAATGAACACTGAAGCTTTCTTT
15 TRBJ2-2 TRBV19 . . CASSIGPGATGELFF TGTGCCAGTAGTATAGGGCCAGGGGCCACCGGGGAGCTGTTTTTT
15 TRBJ2-7 TRBV4-2 . . CASSQASFSSYEQYF TGTGCCAGCAGCCAAGCTAGCTTTAGCTCCTACGAGCAGTACTTC
14 TRBJ2-3 TRBV19 TRBD2 once CASSSSGGYNTQYF TGTGCCAGTAGTTCGAGCGGGGGCTACAATACGCAGTATTTT
15 TRBJ1-3 TRBV2 . . CASSVSRVTGNTIYF TGTGCCAGCAGTGTTAGTCGGGTCACAGGAAACACCATATATTTT
14 TRBJ1-5 TRBV19 TRBD1 . CASSQTGGGQPQHF TGTGCCAGTAGCCAGACAGGGGGCGGTCAGCCCCAGCATTTT
15 TRBJ1-2 TRBV9 . . CASSPRTDSNYGYTF TGTGCCAGCAGCCCCCGGACAGACAGCAACTATGGCTACACCTTC
13 TRBJ2-1 TRBV27 . . CASSPGFGNEQFF TGTGCCAGCAGTCCCGGGTTTGGAAATGAGCAGTTCTTC